This entry describes one T cell receptor beta chain. Repertoires were generated with immunoSEQ multiplex PCR, while TCRdb's copy carries only in-frame clones and drops some. Of a few hundred thousand clones listed, 87% are singletons. The data belong to a study of blood T cell repertoires in COVID-19. Overall study context: PBMCs, B-cell-depleted T cells, or T cells provided the cDNA or gDNA that made up the material.

Material: peripheral blood. The TCR originated in a man between 18 and 35 years old with active or convalescent COVID-19.

In DNA form, the CDR3 reads TGTGCCAGCTCACCGGACAGGGGGCAAGGAAACACCATATATTTT. This sequence encodes CASSPDRGQGNTIYF. V gene TRBV18 combines with J gene TRBJ1-3, with 11 bases that match TRBD1. J was trimmed by 4 bases and V by 3 bases; bases with no gene match: 2. The CDR3 runs to 15 residues. Germline CDR1 and CDR2: KGHSH and LQKENI.